Listed here are 9 T cell receptor beta chains from one sample, sequenced in a study of CD8 T cells in Susac syndrome. An amount of RNA that ranged from roughly 0.5 to 1 ug was reverse transcribed with random hexamers. TCRdb fed the immunoSEQ multiplex PCR reads into MiXCR, producing one record per CDR3 protein. The sample has around 190,000 distinct CDR3 sequences, roughly 95% seen once. The sequenced material came from CD8+ T cells from PBMCs. The receptors stem from a human donor with multiple sclerosis.

This rearrangement joins TRBV24-1 to TRBJ2-3, with D hard to call. Germline V CDR1 and CDR2: KGHDR, SFDVKD. V was cut by 5 bases and J by 0 bases, with 8 bases left in between. The CDR3 covers 14 residues. Here the CDR3 reads CATSAVGSTDTQYF. The CDR3 bases are TGTGCCACCAGTGCGGTAGGGAGCACAGATACGCAGTATTTT.

The V gene is TRBV14, the J gene TRBJ2-6; D unclear. With 4 bases removed from V and 2 bases from J, the gap between germline ends came to 0 bases. The CDR3 length is 12 residues. The V gene's germline CDR1 is SGHDN and CDR2 FVKESK. CDR3 bases: TGTGCCAGCAGCCCTGGGGCCAACGTCCTGACTTTC. Translation gives CASSPGANVLTF.

J is TRBJ2-7 and V is TRBV30, with D uncertain. The CDR3 extends over 15 amino acids. Germline V gives CDR1 GTSNPN, CDR2 SVGIG (reference sequence). V shed 0 bases and J shed 5 bases, with 17 bases lying between them. CDR3 loop: CAWSVSLGRMHEQYF. The CDR3 region has the DNA TGTGCCTGGAGTGTAAGCTTAGGCAGGATGCACGAGCAGTACTTC.

CDR3: CASSLGWTSPLHF. The CDR3 DNA sequence: TGTGCCAGCAGTTTAGGATGGACTTCACCCCTCCACTTT. The chain is built from TRBV27 and TRBJ1-6; D ambiguous. Trimming shortened V by 2 bases and J by 9 bases, and 8 bases separated the two germline ends. Germline CDR1 MNHEY, CDR2 SMNVEV (reference sequence). This CDR3 spans 13 amino acids.

V and J are TRBV12-3 or TRBV12-4 and TRBJ2-3, with D perhaps assigned TRBD1 or TRBD2 (5 bases each). The CDR3 totals 14 residues. V lost 5 bases and J 4 bases, leaving 13 bases between the germline ends. This chain's CDR3 is CASSPPGAPDTQYF. As DNA, the CDR3 is TGTGCCAGCAGTCCTCCCGGGGCCCCAGATACGCAGTATTTT.

This chain links TRBV28 with TRBJ2-7; TRBD2 matches 7 bases. Germline V gene sequence: CDR1 MDHEN, CDR2 SYDVKM. The CDR3 loop spans 14 amino acids. Trimming took 3 bases from V and 2 from J; bases not matched to a gene: 4. The CDR3 region has the DNA TGTGCCAGCAGTTTCACGGCGGGAGCCTACGAGCAGTACTTC. It codes for CASSFTAGAYEQYF.

This chain uses TRBV9 with TRBJ1-3, with D maybe TRBD1 (5 bases). Per the germline V gene, CDR1 is SGDLS and CDR2 is YYNGEE. CDR3 size: 15 residues. The V and J ends lost 1 base and 3 bases respectively, with 11 bases between them. CDR3 amino acids: CASSVSGTVGNTIYF. The CDR3 nucleotides read TGTGCCAGCAGCGTATCTGGGACTGTTGGAAACACCATATATTTT.

This chain uses TRBV11-2 with TRBJ1-5; D unresolved. The CDR3 has 16 residues. Germline loops: CDR1 SGHAT, CDR2 FQNNGV. Trimming took off 5 bases at V and 4 bases at J, with 18 bases between the two ends. CDR3 protein: CASSPGVKRSNQPQHF. For the CDR3, the DNA is TGTGCCAGCAGCCCCGGGGTCAAACGATCTAATCAGCCCCAGCATTTT.

The chain employs TRBV14 and TRBJ1-4; TRBD1 matches at 7 bases. The junction had 4 bases not matched to a gene; V was cut back by 4 bases and J by 2 bases. CDR3 length: 15 residues. Germline values: CDR1 SGHDN, CDR2 FVKESK. The CDR3 region has the DNA TGTGCCAGCAGCCCTTCGACAGGGACTAATGAAAAACTGTTTTTT. Translated, it gives CASSPSTGTNEKLFF.